The 7 T cell receptor beta chains in this list originate from one sample, sequenced in a study of T cell responses to AZD1222 COVID-19 vaccine. Repertoires were generated with immunoSEQ multiplex PCR, while TCRdb's copy carries only in-frame clones and drops some. The data show 30,000 to 35,000 clones, just over 90% seen once. Specimen: peripheral blood, collected on day 0 of AZD1222 vaccination. The receptors come from an adult in good health.

The chain joins TRBV5-1 to TRBJ2-2; a weak D match, TRBD2 (6 bases). Per the germline V gene, CDR1 is SGHRS and CDR2 is YFSETQ. Trimming pared 4 bases from V and 0 bases from J, leaving 10 bases between. This CDR3 spans 15 amino acids. CDR3 sequence: CASSPGTANTGELFF. CDR3 nucleotides: TGCGCCAGCAGCCCGGGGACTGCGAACACCGGGGAGCTGTTTTTT. The complete variable domain, with remaining parts taken from reference TRBV5-1 and TRBJ2-2, reads KAGVTQTPRYLIKTRGQQVTLSCSPISGHRSVSWYQQTPGQGLQFLFEYFSETQRNKGNFPGRFSGRQFSNSRSEMNVSTLELGDSALYLCASSPGTANTGELFFGEGSRLTVL.

In DNA, the CDR3 is TGTGCCAGCAGTTATAGTCAGCCCAATCAGCCCCAGCATTTT. It translates to CASSYSQPNQPQHF. The chain couples TRBV6-6 to TRBJ1-5; no clear D gene. The V gene's germline CDR1 is MNHNY and CDR2 SVGAGI (reference sequence). The V and J ends lost 3 bases and 3 bases respectively, with 9 bases between them. The CDR3 is 14 amino acids.

The rearrangement uses TRBV10-3 and TRBJ1-1; no clear D. Trimming cost V 0 bases and J 8 bases, with 4 bases left between them. The CDR3 covers 11 residues. The germline CDR1 and CDR2 sequences are ENHRY and SYGVKD. CDR3 nucleotide sequence: TGTGCCATCAGTGAGTCGAGAGAAGCTTTCTTT. Amino acid sequence: CAISESREAFF.

This chain joins TRBV3-1 (or the pseudogene TRBV3-2) and TRBJ2-6; D may be TRBD1 (5 bases). The CDR3 extends over 17 amino acids. Germline loops: CDR1 LGHDT, CDR2 YNNKEL (reference sequence). With 2 bases removed from V and 4 bases from J, the gap between germline ends came to 15 bases. The CDR3 reads CASSQPGYRTGANVLTF. The CDR3 bases are TGTGCCAGCAGCCAACCAGGTTACAGGACCGGGGCCAACGTCCTGACTTTC.

The rearrangement joins TRBV6-2 or TRBV6-3 to TRBJ1-1; no clear D gene. This CDR3 region has 12 residues. The V gene lost 2 bases and the J gene lost 11 bases, with 12 bases spanning the gap. CDR1 and CDR2 (germline): MNHEY, SVGEGT. The CDR3 bases are TGTGCCAGCAGTTACCGGGGTCTCGGGGCTTTCTTT. Protein product: CASSYRGLGAFF.

The rearrangement links TRBV7-2 to TRBJ2-7, with D maybe TRBD1 (6 bases). The CDR3 contains 15 residues. V gave up 3 bases and J gave up 4 bases, with 16 bases separating them. CDR1 SGHTA and CDR2 FQGNSA come from the germline V gene. The CDR3 DNA reads TGTGCCAGCAGCTTGCTCGGACAGCTCACGTACGAGCAGTACTTC. It codes for CASSLLGQLTYEQYF.

The rearrangement links TRBV4-2 to TRBJ1-5; 9 bases are shared with TRBD1. From germline, CDR1 is LGHNA and CDR2 YNFKEQ. With V trimmed by 1 base and J by 9 bases, 7 bases remained unmatched. The CDR3 spans 15 residues. The CDR3: CASSQATTGGRPQHF. DNA for the CDR3: TGTGCCAGCAGCCAAGCCACAACAGGGGGCCGGCCCCAGCATTTT.